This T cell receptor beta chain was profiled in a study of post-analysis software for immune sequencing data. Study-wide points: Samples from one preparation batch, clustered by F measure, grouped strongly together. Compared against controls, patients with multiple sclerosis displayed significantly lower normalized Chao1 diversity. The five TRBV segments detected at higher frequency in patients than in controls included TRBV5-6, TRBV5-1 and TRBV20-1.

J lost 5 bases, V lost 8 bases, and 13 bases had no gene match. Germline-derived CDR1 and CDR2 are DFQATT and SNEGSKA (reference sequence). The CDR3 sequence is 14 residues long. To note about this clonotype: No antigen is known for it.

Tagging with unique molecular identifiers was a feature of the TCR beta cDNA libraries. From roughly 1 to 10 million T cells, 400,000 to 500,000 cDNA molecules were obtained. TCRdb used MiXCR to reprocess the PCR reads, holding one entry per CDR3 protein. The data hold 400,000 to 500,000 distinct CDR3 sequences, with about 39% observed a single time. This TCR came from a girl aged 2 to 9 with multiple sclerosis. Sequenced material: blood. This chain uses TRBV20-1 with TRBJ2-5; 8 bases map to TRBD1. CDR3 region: CSPTKTGAGETQYF. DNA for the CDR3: TGCAGTCCCACTAAGACAGGGGCTGGGGAGACCCAGTACTTC.